This is a list of T cell receptor beta chains from one sample in a study of T cell repertoires in cytomegalovirus infection. These receptors have no known antigen. TCRdb reprocessed the reads with MiXCR, giving one entry per CDR3 protein. The table includes 50,000 to 65,000 distinct CDR3 sequences, more than 15% detected once. Sequencing was performed on CD8+ T cells from cultured PBMCs, taken from culture after CMV antigen stimulation. These receptors were obtained from a human donor in good health (CMV status not recorded). Some clones in this sample may be carry-over from other donors' samples. Each CDR3 is given with its conserved first and last residue. A D gene is named only where the DNA matches it firmly. A clone size is listed for some rows: how often the clone was seen (once, few, many), or a class if it is expanded.

d_gene	v_gene	j_gene	abundance	CDR3aa	CDR3nt
-	TRBV28	TRBJ1-2	-	CASSLSPTGQPDYGYTF	TGTGCCAGCAGTTTATCCCCTACGGGGCAGCCGGATTATGGCTACACCTTC
TRBD1	TRBV7-9	TRBJ2-7	few	CASSHRDRAYEQYF	TGTGCCAGCAGCCATCGGGACAGGGCTTACGAGCAGTACTTC
-	TRBV7-9	TRBJ2-7	few	CASSSGQTYEQYF	TGTGCCAGCAGTAGCGGTCAAACCTACGAGCAGTACTTC
-	TRBV7-6	TRBJ2-2	once	CASRGTGTLNTGELFF	TGTGCCAGCAGGGGAACCGGGACGCTGAACACCGGGGAGCTGTTTTTT
-	TRBV4-1	TRBJ1-1	few	CASSPRTILNTEAFF	TGCGCCAGCAGCCCCCGGACGATCTTGAACACTGAAGCTTTCTTT
TRBD1	TRBV7-2	TRBJ1-5	many	CASSLVSGQHPNQPQHF	TGTGCCAGCAGCTTAGTATCGGGACAGCATCCCAATCAGCCCCAGCATTTT
-	TRBV19	TRBJ2-2	few	CASSIRPIGGGELFF	TGTGCCAGTAGTATAAGGCCCATCGGAGGCGGGGAGCTGTTTTTT
TRBD2	TRBV6-2/TRBV6-3	TRBJ2-1	few	CASSLFPRDYPNNEQFF	TGTGCCAGCAGCCTGTTCCCTCGGGACTACCCCAACAATGAGCAGTTCTTC
-	TRBV11-2	TRBJ2-5	-	CASSFRVGTQETQYF	TGTGCCAGCAGCTTTAGGGTCGGGACTCAAGAGACCCAGTACTTC
TRBD1	TRBV6-6	TRBJ1-2	-	CASSYSPDRPSTNYGYTF	TGTGCCAGCAGTTACTCCCCGGACAGGCCGTCAACTAACTATGGCTACACCTTC
TRBD1	TRBV7-2	TRBJ2-7	-	CASSSGTGSYEQYF	TGTGCCAGCAGCTCAGGGACAGGGAGCTACGAGCAGTACTTC
TRBD2	TRBV6-2/TRBV6-3	TRBJ2-1	-	CASSSPGGRGNNEQFF	TGTGCCAGCAGTTCTCCAGGCGGGAGGGGCAACAATGAGCAGTTCTTC
-	TRBV7-2	TRBJ2-1	many	CASSLGEGRKQFF	TGTGCCAGCAGCTTAGGAGAGGGGCGGAAGCAGTTCTTC
TRBD1	TRBV20-1	TRBJ1-1	few	CSAPITQGWTEAFF	TGCAGTGCTCCGATAACACAGGGGTGGACTGAAGCTTTCTTT
TRBD2	TRBV7-6	TRBJ2-7	-	CASSLTGGYEQYF	TGTGCCAGCAGCTTAACGGGAGGCTACGAGCAGTACTTC
-	TRBV7-8	TRBJ2-7	few	CASSSGDYEQYF	TGTGCCAGCAGCTCAGGGGACTACGAGCAGTACTTC
TRBD2	TRBV6-2/TRBV6-3	TRBJ2-3	-	CASSPLDSGRYADTQYF	TGTGCCAGCAGTCCTCTGGATAGCGGGAGGTATGCGGATACGCAGTATTTT
TRBD2	TRBV7-2	TRBJ2-1	-	CASSLGGGGYNEQFF	TGTGCCAGCAGTCTCGGGGGGGGGGGCTACAATGAGCAGTTCTTC
-	TRBV10-3	TRBJ2-1	-	CAISESRNEQFF	TGTGCCATCAGTGAGTCTCGGAATGAGCAGTTCTTC
TRBD1	TRBV7-6	TRBJ2-7	few	CASSSTGLRYEQYF	TGTGCCAGCAGCTCGACAGGGCTGAGGTACGAGCAGTACTTC
-	TRBV12-3/TRBV12-4	TRBJ1-6	few	CASSLIGERSPLHF	TGTGCCAGCAGTTTAATAGGGGAGCGATCACCCCTCCACTTT
TRBD1	TRBV29-1	TRBJ2-7	few	CSAGTGDYEQYF	TGCAGCGCAGGGACAGGGGACTACGAGCAGTACTTC
-	TRBV2	TRBJ2-4	-	CASRGEQAQAKNIQYF	TGTGCCAGCAGGGGGGAGCAGGCCCAAGCCAAAAACATTCAGTACTTC
TRBD2	TRBV20-1	TRBJ2-3	few	CSARWAGVSTDTQYF	TGCAGTGCTAGGTGGGCGGGAGTGAGTACAGATACGCAGTATTTT
-	TRBV7-9	TRBJ1-6	many	CASRDRRSYNSPLHF	TGTGCCAGCCGGGACCGACGCTCCTATAATTCACCCCTCCACTTT
-	TRBV7-3	TRBJ2-1	few	CASSSKGPYNEQFF	TGTGCCAGCAGCTCCAAAGGCCCGTACAATGAGCAGTTCTTC
-	TRBV12-3/TRBV12-4	TRBJ2-1	-	CASSLLGEQFF	TGTGCCAGCAGTTTACTGGGTGAGCAGTTCTTC
TRBD2	TRBV12-3/TRBV12-4	TRBJ2-7	-	CASTLLGGTSGGAYEQYF	TGTGCCAGCACCCTCCTTGGCGGGACTAGCGGGGGGGCCTACGAGCAGTACTTC
TRBD1	TRBV29-1	TRBJ2-3	-	CSVEEDRADYSTDTQYF	TGCAGCGTTGAAGAAGACAGGGCCGATTATAGCACAGATACGCAGTATTTT
-	TRBV7-9	TRBJ2-6	-	CASGPGQISGANVLTF	TGTGCCAGCGGACCGGGACAAATCTCTGGGGCCAACGTCCTGACTTTC
-	TRBV20-1	TRBJ2-3	few	CSARDLAQGGDTQYF	TGCAGTGCTAGGGATCTAGCACAGGGTGGAGATACGCAGTATTTT
-	TRBV7-9	TRBJ2-7	-	CASSLSGPPAPSYEQYF	TGTGCCAGCAGCTTATCGGGACCACCAGCCCCCTCCTACGAGCAGTACTTC
TRBD2	TRBV12-3/TRBV12-4	TRBJ2-7	few	CASSFFSGRGPYEQYF	TGTGCCAGCAGTTTCTTTAGCGGGAGAGGTCCGTACGAGCAGTACTTC
-	TRBV6-2/TRBV6-3	TRBJ2-7	few	CASTGAYEQYF	TGTGCCAGCACGGGGGCCTACGAGCAGTACTTC
-	TRBV7-8	TRBJ1-2	-	CASRSPENYGYTF	TGTGCCAGCAGATCCCCGGAGAACTATGGCTACACCTTC
-	TRBV7-9	TRBJ2-7	-	CASSSSRSDQLYEQYF	TGTGCCAGCAGCTCTAGCCGGTCAGATCAACTATACGAGCAGTACTTC
-	TRBV7-2	TRBJ2-1	few	CASNPGRPTGEQFF	TGTGCCAGCAACCCGGGACGTCCCACCGGTGAGCAGTTCTTC
-	TRBV12-3/TRBV12-4	TRBJ2-1	many	CASSPEPNEQFF	TGTGCCAGCAGTCCTGAGCCCAATGAGCAGTTCTTC
TRBD1	TRBV11-2	TRBJ1-1	many	CASSTARGEAFF	TGTGCCAGCAGCACCGCCAGGGGGGAGGCTTTCTTT
-	TRBV6-6	TRBJ2-3	-	CASSQSPTTDTQYF	TGTGCCAGCAGTCAGAGCCCGACGACAGATACGCAGTATTTT
TRBD1	TRBV7-9	TRBJ2-5	few	CASSLTTGGEETQYF	TGTGCCAGCAGCTTAACGACAGGGGGCGAGGAGACCCAGTACTTC
-	TRBV27	TRBJ2-2	-	CASSLSSPSAPWLPPGELFF	TGTGCCAGCAGTTTATCGAGCCCGAGCGCCCCATGGCTCCCCCCCGGGGAGCTGTTTTTT
-	TRBV11-2	TRBJ2-5	-	CASSLGDTSRETQYF	TGTGCCAGCAGCTTGGGGGACACCTCCCGGGAGACCCAGTACTTC
TRBD2	TRBV7-8	TRBJ2-5	few	CASSRTSGGKTQYF	TGTGCCAGCAGCAGAACTAGCGGGGGGAAGACCCAGTACTTC
TRBD2	TRBV7-9	TRBJ2-7	-	CASSPQAGGGYEQYF	TGTGCCAGCAGCCCCCAAGCGGGAGGCGGGTACGAGCAGTACTTC
-	TRBV7-8	TRBJ1-2	few	CASSLDPSFLGYTF	TGTGCCAGCAGCTTAGACCCTTCCTTCCTTGGCTACACCTTC
-	TRBV7-9	TRBJ1-1	few	CASSLTQSNTEAFF	TGTGCCAGCAGCTTAACTCAGTCAAACACTGAAGCTTTCTTT
-	TRBV7-8	TRBJ2-1	-	CASSPLTEYNEQFF	TGTGCCAGCAGCCCCTTGACGGAATACAATGAGCAGTTCTTC
-	TRBV4-3	TRBJ1-5	-	CASSQDRRSNQPQHF	TGCGCCAGCAGCCAAGATCGGCGGAGCAATCAGCCCCAGCATTTT
TRBD1	TRBV29-1	TRBJ1-2	few	CSVAGGPDNYGYTF	TGCAGCGTCGCAGGGGGCCCGGATAACTATGGCTACACCTTC
-	TRBV7-8	TRBJ1-3	few	CASSLEGTIGNTIYF	TGTGCCAGCAGCTTAGAGGGTACAATTGGAAACACCATATATTTT
-	TRBV7-8	TRBJ1-2	-	CASSLAEDYGYTF	TGTGCCAGCAGCTTAGCGGAGGACTATGGCTACACCTTC
TRBD1	TRBV11-3	TRBJ2-2	-	CASSFRGQDTGELFF	TGTGCCAGCAGCTTTAGGGGGCAGGACACCGGGGAGCTGTTTTTT
TRBD2	TRBV5-1	TRBJ2-1	few	CASSLDIDRAGTSGSINEQFF	TGCGCCAGCAGCTTGGATATCGACAGGGCCGGAACTAGCGGGAGTATCAATGAGCAGTTCTTC